Below, one T cell receptor (beta chain) is given with its context. Its antigen is as yet unknown. This table comes from immunoSEQ multiplex PCR, and its TCRdb copy is limited to in-frame clones, with some not included. The sample has about 50,000 clones; more than 75% are singletons. The sample belongs to a study of PD-1 blockade in classical Hodgkin lymphoma. Germline V gives CDR1 KGHSH, CDR2 LQKENI. This CDR3 is 13 amino acids long. The V gene lost 6 bases and the J gene lost 0 bases, with 6 bases spanning the gap. All the patients suffered relapse after autologous stem cell transplantation, and brentuximab vedotin exposure differed. Complete response, partial response or progressive disease made up the best responses. Points from the study as a whole: In CD4+ cells, TCR diversity went up significantly by C4D1, but in CD8+ cells it did not. Healthy donors were reported to have higher baseline TCR diversity than newly diagnosed patients.

This sample comprised peripheral blood mononuclear cells (PBMCs), obtained before the second cycle of nivolumab. The V call is TRBV18, the J call TRBJ1-3; D unresolved. The TCR sequence derives from a human donor with classical Hodgkin lymphoma. The chain's CDR3 is CASSSGSGNTIYF. CDR3 DNA sequence: TGTGCCAGCTCCAGCGGCTCTGGAAACACCATATATTTT.